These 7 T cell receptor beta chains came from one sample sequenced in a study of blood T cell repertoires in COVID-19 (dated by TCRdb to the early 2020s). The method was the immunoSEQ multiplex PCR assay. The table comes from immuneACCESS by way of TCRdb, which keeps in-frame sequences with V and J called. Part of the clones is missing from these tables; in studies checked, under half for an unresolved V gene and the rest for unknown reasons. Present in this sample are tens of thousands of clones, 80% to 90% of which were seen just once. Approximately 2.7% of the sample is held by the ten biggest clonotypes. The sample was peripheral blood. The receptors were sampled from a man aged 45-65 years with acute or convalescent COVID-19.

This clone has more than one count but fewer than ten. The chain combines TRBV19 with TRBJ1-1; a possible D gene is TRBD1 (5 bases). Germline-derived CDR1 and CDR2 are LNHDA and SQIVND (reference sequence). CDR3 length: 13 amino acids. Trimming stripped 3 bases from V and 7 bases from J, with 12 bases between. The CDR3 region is CASSITRGGEAFF. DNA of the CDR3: TGTGCCAGTAGTATCACAAGGGGTGGTGAAGCTTTCTTT. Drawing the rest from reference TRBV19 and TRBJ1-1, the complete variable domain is DGGITQSPKYLFRKEGQNVTLSCEQNLNHDAMYWYRQDPGQGLRLIYYSQIVNDFQKGDIAEGYSVSREKKESFPLTVTSAQKNPTAFYLCASSITRGGEAFFGQGTRLTVV.

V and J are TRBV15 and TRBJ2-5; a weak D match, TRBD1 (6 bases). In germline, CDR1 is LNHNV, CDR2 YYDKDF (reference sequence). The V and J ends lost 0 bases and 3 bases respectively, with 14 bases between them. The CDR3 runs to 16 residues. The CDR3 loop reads CATSRDRPGVEETQYF. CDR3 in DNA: TGTGCCACCAGCAGAGATAGGCCAGGGGTGGAAGAGACCCAGTACTTC.

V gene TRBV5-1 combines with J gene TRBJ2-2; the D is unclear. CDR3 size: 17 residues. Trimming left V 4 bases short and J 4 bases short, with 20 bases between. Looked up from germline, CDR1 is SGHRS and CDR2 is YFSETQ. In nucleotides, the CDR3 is TGCGCCAGCAGCCACTCAGAGCGAGCCTCGGGCACCGGGGAGCTGTTTTTT. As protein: CASSHSERASGTGELFF.

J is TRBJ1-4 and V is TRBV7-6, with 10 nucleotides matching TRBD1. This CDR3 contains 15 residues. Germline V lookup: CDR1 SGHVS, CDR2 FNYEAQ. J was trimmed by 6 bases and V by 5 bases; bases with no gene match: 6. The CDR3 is CASSVTGTGDEKLFF. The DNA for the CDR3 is TGTGCCAGCAGCGTCACCGGGACAGGGGATGAAAAACTGTTTTTT.

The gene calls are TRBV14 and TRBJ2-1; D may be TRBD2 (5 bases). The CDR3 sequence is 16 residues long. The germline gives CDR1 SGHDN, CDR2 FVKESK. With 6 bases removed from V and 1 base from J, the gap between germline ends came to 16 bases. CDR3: CASRQNVGGSYNEQFF. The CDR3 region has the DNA TGTGCCAGCAGGCAAAACGTCGGAGGTTCCTACAATGAGCAGTTCTTC.

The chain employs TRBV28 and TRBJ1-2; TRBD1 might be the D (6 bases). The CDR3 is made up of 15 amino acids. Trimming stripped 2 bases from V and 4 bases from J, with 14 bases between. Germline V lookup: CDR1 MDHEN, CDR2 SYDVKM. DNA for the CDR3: TGTGCCAGCAGTTTAAGAGGGGGAACCAGCTATGGCTACACCTTC. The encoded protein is CASSLRGGTSYGYTF.

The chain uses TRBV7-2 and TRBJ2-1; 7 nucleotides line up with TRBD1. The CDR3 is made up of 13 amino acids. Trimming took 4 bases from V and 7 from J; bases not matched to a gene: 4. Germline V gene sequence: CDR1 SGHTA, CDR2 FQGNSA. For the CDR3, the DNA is TGTGCCAGCAGCTACAACAGGGGAAATGAGCAGTTCTTC. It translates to CASSYNRGNEQFF.